The next 28 T cell receptor beta chains were all read from a single sample in a study of blood T cell repertoires in COVID-19. Sequencing used immunoSEQ multiplex PCR; TCRdb keeps in-frame clones, though not all of them. The sample holds roughly 75,000 clones, about four fifths seen once. The sequenced sample consisted of peripheral blood. These receptors were taken from a man aged 45-60 years with acute or convalescent COVID-19.

This clone has only one observation. The gene calls are TRBV10-3 and TRBJ2-2; 11 nucleotides line up with TRBD2. The germline gives CDR1 ENHRY, CDR2 SYGVKD. With 9 bases clipped from V and 3 bases from J, the junction kept 6 bases outside the gene matches. The length of the CDR3 is 15 residues. The chain's CDR3 is CAILAGGPDTGELFF. The CDR3 bases are TGTGCCATATTAGCGGGAGGGCCAGACACCGGGGAGCTGTTTTTT.

The chain has TRBV5-1 and TRBJ1-5; no definite D call. In germline, CDR1 is SGHRS, CDR2 YFSETQ. V gave up 2 bases and J gave up 1 base, with 7 bases separating them. CDR3 length: 14 residues. CDR3 bases: TGCGCCAGCAGCTTTGACGGGAGCAATCAGCCCCAGCATTTT. Encoded protein: CASSFDGSNQPQHF.

The rearrangement uses TRBV7-8 and TRBJ1-2; a possible D gene is TRBD1 (5 bases). CDR1 and CDR2 (germline): SGHVS, FQNEAQ. Trimming took 4 bases from V and 2 from J, leaving 14 bases between them. This CDR3 spans 15 amino acids. The CDR3 region has the DNA TGTGCCAGCAGCTCAGCAGGGCCAGGGAACTATGGCTACACCTTC. This gives the protein CASSSAGPGNYGYTF. Using reference TRBV7-8 and TRBJ1-2 for the parts outside the CDR3, the full variable domain is GAGVSQSPRYKVAKRGQDVALRCDPISGHVSLFWYQQALGQGPEFLTYFQNEAQLDKSGLPSDRFFAERPEGSVSTLKIQRTQQEDSAVYLCASSSAGPGNYGYTFGSGTRLTVV.

This chain links TRBV7-2 with TRBJ2-7, with D maybe TRBD1 (6 bases). CDR1 and CDR2 (germline): SGHTA, FQGNSA. The V gene lost 1 base and the J gene lost 4 bases, with 14 bases spanning the gap. CDR3 size: 15 residues. The CDR3 is CASSLGQAGVYEQYF. In nucleotides, the CDR3 is TGTGCCAGCAGCTTAGGACAGGCCGGTGTGTACGAGCAGTACTTC.

This chain uses TRBV3-1 (or the pseudogene TRBV3-2) with TRBJ2-4; D is perhaps TRBD2 (6 bases). The CDR3 spans 12 residues. V was shortened by 3 bases and J by 13 bases, with 13 bases between the two germline ends. Germline V gene data show CDR1 as LGHDT and CDR2 as YNNKEL (reference sequence). CDR3 loop: CASSQSGGKQYF. The CDR3 bases are TGTGCCAGCAGCCAGTCGGGCGGGAAACAGTACTTC.

The CDR3 protein is CASSHGQGYGYTF. CDR3 DNA sequence: TGTGCCAGCAGCCATGGACAGGGTTATGGCTACACCTTC. This chain connects TRBV3-1 (or the pseudogene TRBV3-2) to TRBJ1-2; 8 bases map to TRBD1. The trim removed 3 bases at V and 5 bases at J, leaving 2 bases unmatched. The CDR3 has 13 amino acids. CDR1 and CDR2 from the germline V gene are LGHDT and YNNKEL (reference sequence).

The chain is built from TRBV7-9 and TRBJ2-7; D might be TRBD2 (6 bases). With 5 bases removed from V and 8 bases from J, the gap between germline ends came to 13 bases. The CDR3 totals 12 residues. Germline CDR1 SEHNR, CDR2 FQNEAQ (reference sequence). CDR3 in amino acids: CASSLQTSQQYF. CDR3 in DNA: TGTGCCAGCAGCCTTCAGACTAGTCAGCAGTACTTC.

The chain is built from TRBV19 and TRBJ1-2; tentatively, D is TRBD1 (6 bases). The V and J ends lost 4 bases and 1 base respectively, with 13 bases between them. The germline gives CDR1 LNHDA, CDR2 SQIVND (reference sequence). This CDR3 is 15 amino acids long. CDR3 protein: CASSTRTVRNYGYTF. The CDR3, as DNA: TGTGCCAGTAGTACTCGGACAGTTCGTAACTATGGCTACACCTTC.

V usage is TRBV6-1 and J usage is TRBJ2-7; 8 nucleotides agree with TRBD1. V lost 1 base to trimming and J lost 2 bases; unmatched junction nucleotides: 4. Germline V gives CDR1 MNHNS, CDR2 SASEGT. The CDR3 is 15 residues long. CDR3 coding DNA: TGTGCCAGCAGTGAAGGACAGGGGATAGCCTACGAGCAGTACTTC. Protein sequence: CASSEGQGIAYEQYF.

The rearrangement joins TRBV4-1 to TRBJ2-3; the match to TRBD2 covers 11 bases. Germline loops: CDR1 MGHRA, CDR2 YSYEKL. The trim removed 3 bases at V and 0 bases at J, leaving 5 bases unmatched. The CDR3 extends over 17 amino acids. CDR3 coding DNA: TGCGCCAGCAGCCACTCTAGCGGGGGGACTAGCACAGATACGCAGTATTTT. Translation: CASSHSSGGTSTDTQYF.

The V call is TRBV7-2, the J call TRBJ2-3; 7 nucleotides align to TRBD2. Germline values: CDR1 SGHTA, CDR2 FQGNSA. There are 16 residues in the CDR3. V lost 5 bases, J lost 1 base, and 9 bases stayed unmatched. This CDR3 reads CASSPGRGRGTDTQYF. CDR3 bases: TGTGCCAGCAGCCCAGGGAGGGGCCGTGGCACAGATACGCAGTATTTT.

The V gene is TRBV10-3, the J gene TRBJ1-1, with no clear D. Looked up from germline, CDR1 is ENHRY and CDR2 is SYGVKD. The V end lost 4 bases, the J end lost 2 bases, and 11 bases lay between the germline ends. The CDR3 totals 14 residues. The CDR3 nucleotides read TGTGCCATCAGTGGATACGGGAGCAACACTGAAGCTTTCTTT. Translation gives CAISGYGSNTEAFF.

This chain uses TRBV3-1 (or the pseudogene TRBV3-2) with TRBJ1-1, with TRBD1 as a possible D gene (6 bases). The length of the CDR3 is 14 residues. Germline values: CDR1 LGHDT, CDR2 YNNKEL (reference sequence). Trimming stripped 2 bases from V and 1 base from J, with 8 bases between. In nucleotides, the CDR3 is TGTGCCAGCAGCCAACCACAGGGGAACACTGAAGCTTTCTTT. Translated, it gives CASSQPQGNTEAFF.

This clone was detected a few times. CDR3 bases: TGTGCCACCTTAGCGGGAGTGGGCGAGCAGTACTTC. It yields the protein CATLAGVGEQYF. The chain couples TRBV10-3 to TRBJ2-7, with TRBD2 identical over 9 bases. CDR3 length: 12 amino acids. CDR1 and CDR2 (germline): ENHRY, SYGVKD. V gave up 10 bases and J gave up 6 bases; unmatched junction bases: 7.

V usage is TRBV30 and J usage is TRBJ1-1, with a possible D match to TRBD1 (6 bases). Looked up from germline, CDR1 is GTSNPN and CDR2 is SVGIG (reference sequence). The CDR3 has 13 residues. V shed 1 base and J shed 5 bases, with 11 bases lying between them. This chain's CDR3 is CAWSARGGTEAFF. CDR3 in DNA: TGTGCCTGGAGTGCCAGGGGCGGAACTGAAGCTTTCTTT. Supplemented by reference TRBV30 and TRBJ1-1, the full variable domain reads SQTIHQWPATLVQPVGSPLSLECTVEGTSNPNLYWYRQAAGRGLQLLFYSVGIGQISSEVPQNLSASRPQDRQFILSSKKLLLSDSGFYLCAWSARGGTEAFFGQGTRLTVV.

V is TRBV12-3 or TRBV12-4 and J is TRBJ1-1; D is unclear. Trimming shortened V by 3 bases and J by 1 base, and 6 bases separated the two germline ends. The CDR3 spans 13 residues. The CDR3 region has the DNA TGTGCCAGCAGTTTTATGGCGAACACTGAAGCTTTCTTT. Its protein is CASSFMANTEAFF.

This clone has only one observation. V is TRBV28 and J is TRBJ2-7; 7 bases fit TRBD1. The CDR3 sequence is 14 residues long. CDR1 and CDR2 (germline): MDHEN, SYDVKM. The J segment lost 2 bases and the V segment lost 6 bases, leaving 7 bases of the junction unmatched. CDR3: CASRPGQRTYEQYF. The CDR3 nucleotides read TGTGCCAGCAGACCGGGACAGAGAACCTACGAGCAGTACTTC.

The rearrangement links TRBV28 to TRBJ1-5; D ambiguous. V lost 6 bases and J lost 6, with 18 bases in between. Looked up from germline, CDR1 is MDHEN and CDR2 is SYDVKM. CDR3 length: 15 amino acids. The CDR3 sequence is CASSLSPTSPQPQHF. The CDR3 DNA reads TGTGCCAGCAGCCTTTCCCCCACATCCCCTCAGCCCCAGCATTTT.

V is TRBV27 and J is TRBJ2-1; D remains unclear. CDR3 length: 13 residues. Germline lookup yields CDR1 MNHEY and CDR2 SMNVEV (reference sequence). The V end was cut by 4 bases, the J end by 4 bases, with 8 bases between. DNA for the CDR3: TGTGCCAGCAGTTGGTCCGGGTACAATGAGCAGTTCTTC. Translation: CASSWSGYNEQFF.

The chain combines TRBV19 with TRBJ2-1; 7 positions match TRBD2. The CDR3 is 15 residues long. Germline trimming cut 1 base from V and 7 bases from J; bases unmatched to any gene: 7. In germline, CDR1 is LNHDA, CDR2 SQIVND (reference sequence). The CDR3 region is CASSIGEGWRNEQFF. CDR3 DNA: TGTGCCAGTAGTATAGGGGAGGGGTGGAGAAATGAGCAGTTCTTC.

This clone occurred once. V gene TRBV18 combines with J gene TRBJ1-5, with 11 nucleotides matching TRBD1. V was clipped by 2 bases and J by 6 bases; unmatched bases: 3. Germline-derived CDR1 and CDR2 are KGHSH and LQKENI. This CDR3 is 15 amino acids long. The CDR3 region has the DNA TGTGCCAGCTCACCAGGACAGGGGGCGGGTCAGCCCCAGCATTTT. It translates to CASSPGQGAGQPQHF.

The V gene is TRBV2, the J gene TRBJ1-1; D may be TRBD1 (6 bases). The CDR3 extends over 14 amino acids. V lost 5 bases to trimming and J lost 0 bases, with 10 bases between them. Germline CDR1 reads SNHLY; CDR2 reads FYNNEI. CDR3 residues: CASSWTAMNTEAFF. CDR3 DNA sequence: TGTGCCAGCAGTTGGACAGCGATGAACACTGAAGCTTTCTTT.

The rearrangement joins TRBV19 to TRBJ2-7; TRBD1 matches 7 bases. The CDR3 sequence is 13 residues long. V lost 3 bases to trimming and J lost 3 bases; unmatched junction nucleotides: 2. Germline V lookup: CDR1 LNHDA, CDR2 SQIVND (reference sequence). The CDR3 nucleotides read TGTGCCAGTAGTATGGGACAGCACTACGAGCAGTACTTC. It codes for CASSMGQHYEQYF.

This chain links TRBV27 with TRBJ1-4; D ambiguous. V lost 3 bases and J 7 bases, leaving 12 bases between the germline ends. Germline-derived CDR1 and CDR2 are MNHEY and SMNVEV (reference sequence). The CDR3 spans 14 residues. This CDR3 is CASSFGGRGEKLFF. DNA for the CDR3: TGTGCCAGCAGTTTCGGAGGTCGGGGTGAAAAACTGTTTTTT.

The CDR3 DNA reads as TGTGCCAGCAGCCAAGCCGCGGACAGCTCCAATTCACCCCTCCACTTT. Its translation: CASSQAADSSNSPLHF. The chain uses TRBV4-2 and TRBJ1-6; a weak D match, TRBD1 (6 bases). V was clipped by 1 base and J by 7 bases, with 14 bases between them. Germline V gives CDR1 LGHNA, CDR2 YNFKEQ. This CDR3 is 16 amino acids long.

V gene TRBV3-1 (or the pseudogene TRBV3-2) combines with J gene TRBJ1-2, with 9 bases aligning to TRBD1. This CDR3 spans 13 amino acids. Germline V gene lookup returns CDR1 LGHDT and CDR2 YNNKEL (reference sequence). The junction had 5 bases not matched to a gene; V was cut back by 4 bases and J by 8 bases. The CDR3 reads CASSLRTGVGYTF. As DNA, the CDR3 is TGTGCCAGCAGCCTCCGGACAGGGGTCGGCTACACCTTC.

Comments on this clone: At one end the junction does not follow the germline gene, possibly because of a read error. The chain recombines TRBV11-3 with TRBJ2-1; 11 bases are a match to TRBD1. Germline V gene sequence: CDR1 SGHNT, CDR2 YENEEA. This CDR3 is 15 amino acids long. This chain's CDR3 is CASSLEGQGDSEQFF. CDR3 bases: TGTGCCAGCAGCCTAGAGGGACAGGGGGACTCTGAGCAGTTCTTC.

The J gene is TRBJ1-2, the V gene TRBV10-3; perhaps TRBD1 as D (6 bases). Germline V gives CDR1 ENHRY, CDR2 SYGVKD. V lost 2 bases to trimming and J lost 2 bases, with 9 bases between them. The CDR3 runs 14 residues. CDR3 protein: CAISEGTMNYGYTF. The CDR3 DNA sequence: TGTGCCATCAGTGAGGGGACAATGAACTATGGCTACACCTTC.